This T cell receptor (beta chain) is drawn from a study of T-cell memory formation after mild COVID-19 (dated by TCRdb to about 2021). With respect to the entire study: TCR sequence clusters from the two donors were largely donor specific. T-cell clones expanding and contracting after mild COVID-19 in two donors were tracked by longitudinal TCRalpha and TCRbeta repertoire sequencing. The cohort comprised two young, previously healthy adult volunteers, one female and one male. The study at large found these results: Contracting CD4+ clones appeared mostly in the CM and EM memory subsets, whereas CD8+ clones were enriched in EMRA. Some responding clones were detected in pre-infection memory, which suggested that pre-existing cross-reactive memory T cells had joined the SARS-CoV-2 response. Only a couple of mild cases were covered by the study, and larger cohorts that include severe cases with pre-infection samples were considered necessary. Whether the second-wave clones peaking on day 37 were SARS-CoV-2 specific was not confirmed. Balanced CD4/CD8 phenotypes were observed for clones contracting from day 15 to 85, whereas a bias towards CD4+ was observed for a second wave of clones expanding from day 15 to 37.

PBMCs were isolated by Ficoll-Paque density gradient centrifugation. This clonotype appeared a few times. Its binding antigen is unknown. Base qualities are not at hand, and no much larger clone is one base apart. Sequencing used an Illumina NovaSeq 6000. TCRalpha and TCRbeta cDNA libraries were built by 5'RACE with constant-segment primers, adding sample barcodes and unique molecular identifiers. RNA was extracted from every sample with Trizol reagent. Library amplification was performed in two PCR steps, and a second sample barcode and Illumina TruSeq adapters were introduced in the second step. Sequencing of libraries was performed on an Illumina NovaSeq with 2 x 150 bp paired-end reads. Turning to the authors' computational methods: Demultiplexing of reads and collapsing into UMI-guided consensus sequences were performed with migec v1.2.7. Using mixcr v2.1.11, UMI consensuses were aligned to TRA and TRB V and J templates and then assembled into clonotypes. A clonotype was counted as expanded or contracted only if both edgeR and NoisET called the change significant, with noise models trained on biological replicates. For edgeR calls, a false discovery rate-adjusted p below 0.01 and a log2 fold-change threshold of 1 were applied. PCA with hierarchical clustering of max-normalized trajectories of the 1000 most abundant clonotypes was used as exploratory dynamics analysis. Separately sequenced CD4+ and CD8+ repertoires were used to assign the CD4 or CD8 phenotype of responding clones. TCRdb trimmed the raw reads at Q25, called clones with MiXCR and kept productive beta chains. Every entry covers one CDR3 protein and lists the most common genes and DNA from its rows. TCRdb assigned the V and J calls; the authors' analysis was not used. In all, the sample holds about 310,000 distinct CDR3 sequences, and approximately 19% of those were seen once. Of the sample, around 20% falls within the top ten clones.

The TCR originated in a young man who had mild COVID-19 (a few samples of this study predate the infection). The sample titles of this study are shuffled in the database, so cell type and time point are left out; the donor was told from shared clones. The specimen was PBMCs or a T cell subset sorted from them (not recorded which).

CDR3 loop: CASSGRKLFF. The sequenced DNA is TGTGCCAGCAGCGGGAGAAAACTGTTTTTT. The chain employs TRBV7-3 and TRBJ1-4, with the D gene call left open. According to the germline V gene, CDR1 reads SGHTA and CDR2 reads FQGTGA. From its cysteine to its phenylalanine, the CDR3 spans 10 amino acids. Only the CDR3 portion is preserved as DNA: 30 bases, with reading frame beginning at the first base. Between the V and J ends, shortened by 5 bases and 10 bases respectively, the junction contains 5 bases. Reference TRBV7-3 and TRBJ1-4 proteins supply the regions before and after the CDR3; the full variable domain is: GAGVSQTPSNKVTEKGKYVELRCDPISGHTALYWYRQSLGQGPEFLIYFQGTGAADDSGLPNDRFFAVRPEGSVSTLKIQRTERGDSAVYLCASSGRKLFFGSGTQLSVL.